The present T cell receptor beta chain was sequenced within a study of blood T cell repertoires in COVID-19. V was pared by 6 bases and J by 5 bases, with 16 bases between. The V gene's germline CDR1 is MNHEY and CDR2 SVGAGI. This CDR3 has 14 amino acids. This table comes from immunoSEQ multiplex PCR, and its TCRdb copy is limited to in-frame clones, with some not included. This repertoire shows approximately 140,000 clones, about 80% found once; its top ten account for around 10%. This sequence joins TRBV6-5 and TRBJ1-1; weak D call: TRBD1 (6 bases). The sequence derives from an elderly woman in a cohort sampled during active or convalescent COVID-19. Sequenced sample: peripheral blood. For the CDR3, the DNA is TGTGCCAGCAGGACCGGGACATGGGCAACTGAAGCTTTCTTT. Its translation is CASRTGTWATEAFF.